This entry lists 21 T cell receptor beta chains sequenced from one sample in a study of beta chain features in type 1 diabetes. Since all of the isolated RNA was reverse transcribed, expressed TCRB transcripts were what got sequenced. Some clones are missing from TCRdb's copy, which holds only in-frame ones; the method was immunoSEQ multiplex PCR. The sample holds about 450,000 clones, approximately 10% seen once. Sequencing was carried out using naive CD4+ T cells from blood. Receptors originate from a woman aged 18-29 years in good health.

This clone has just a few counts. The rearrangement joins TRBV7-2 to TRBJ2-7, with D perhaps TRBD1 (6 bases). The CDR3 contains 14 residues. Germline CDR1 SGHTA, CDR2 FQGNSA. V shed 5 bases and J shed 2 bases, with 13 bases lying between them. For the CDR3, the DNA is TGTGCCAGCAGCCTCGACAGGAGCGCCTACGAGCAGTACGTC. It yields the protein CASSLDRSAYEQYV.

V gene TRBV5-4 combines with J gene TRBJ2-1, with TRBD1 as a possible D gene (6 bases). Trimming shortened V by 4 bases and J by 3 bases, and 11 bases separated the two germline ends. The CDR3 totals 14 residues. CDR1 is SGHNT and CDR2 is YYREEE in the germline V gene (reference sequence). CDR3 nucleotide sequence: TGTGCCAGCAGCCGCGACAGGAACTACAATGAGCAGTTCTTC. Its translation: CASSRDRNYNEQFF.

The chain couples TRBV4-1 to TRBJ2-1; 11 bases agree with TRBD2. The V gene's germline CDR1 is MGHRA and CDR2 YSYEKL. The V segment lost 7 bases and the J segment 3 bases; nucleotides outside the gene matches: 5. This CDR3 has 15 residues. CDR3 protein: CASKTSGILYNEQFF. Here the CDR3 DNA reads TGCGCCAGCAAGACTAGCGGGATACTCTACAATGAGCAGTTCTTC.

This clone appeared a few times. The chain uses TRBV19 and TRBJ2-1; 9 nucleotides align to TRBD2. With V trimmed by 1 base and J by 6 bases, 10 bases remained unmatched. The germline V gene has CDR1 LNHDA and CDR2 SQIVND (reference sequence). This CDR3 contains 17 residues. CDR3 loop: CASSIGVSGSWGNEQFF. As DNA, the CDR3 is TGTGCCAGTAGTATAGGGGTTAGCGGGAGCTGGGGCAATGAGCAGTTCTTC.

The chain employs TRBV28 and TRBJ1-2, with D possibly TRBD1 on 6 matching bases. Deletions cut 7 bases from V and 1 base from J, with 22 bases between. The CDR3 extends over 17 amino acids. CDR1 MDHEN and CDR2 SYDVKM come from the germline V gene. The CDR3 nucleotides are TGTGCCAGCACCAGTCTGAGGGCCGGACAGTATAACTATGGCTACACCTTC. Encoded protein: CASTSLRAGQYNYGYTF.

The V and J genes are TRBV28 and TRBJ1-2, with unresolved D. Germline V CDR1 and CDR2: MDHEN, SYDVKM. The V and J ends lost 7 bases and 4 bases respectively, with 10 bases between them. This CDR3 has 12 residues. CDR3 bases: TGTGCCAGCACCTCGGGTGGCTATGGCTACACCTTC. Residues: CASTSGGYGYTF.

This clone has a handful of counts. The V and J genes are TRBV21-1 and TRBJ2-7; the D call of TRBD1 is as the table states it, not checked on the DNA. TRBV21-1 is a pseudogene. CDR3 length: 16 residues. CDR3 nucleotide sequence: TGTGCCAGCAGCCGCATCCGGGACAGGATATCTTACGAGCAGTACTTC. This gives the protein CASSRIRDRISYEQYF.

This clone turned up a few times. The chain is built from TRBV6-6 and TRBJ1-1, with D hard to call. The V end was cut by 4 bases, the J end by 3 bases, with 6 bases between. Per the germline V gene, CDR1 is MNHNY and CDR2 is SVGAGI (reference sequence). This CDR3 has 12 amino acids. Here the CDR3 reads CASSSVDTEAFF. For the CDR3, the DNA is TGTGCCAGCAGTTCCGTCGACACTGAAGCTTTCTTT.

This sequence joins TRBV11-2 and TRBJ2-5; possible D gene TRBD2, 7 bases. The CDR3 loop spans 17 amino acids. Trimming stripped 6 bases from V and 2 bases from J, with 22 bases between. CDR1 is SGHAT and CDR2 is FQNNGV in the germline V gene. In DNA form, the CDR3 reads TGTGCCAGCAGGCGCCTGCTTGGAGGGGGGGCGCAAGAGACCCAGTACTTC. Translation gives CASRRLLGGGAQETQYF.

This rearrangement joins TRBV15 to TRBJ2-7; D gene uncertain. The germline V gene encodes CDR1 LNHNV and CDR2 YYDKDF (reference sequence). V lost 4 bases and J 5 bases, leaving 12 bases between the germline ends. The CDR3 sequence is 13 residues long. CDR3 sequence: CATSIGPGDEQYF. The CDR3 region has the DNA TGTGCCACCAGCATAGGGCCCGGAGACGAGCAGTACTTC. The complete variable domain, with remaining parts taken from reference TRBV15 and TRBJ2-7, reads DAMVIQNPRYQVTQFGKPVTLSCSQTLNHNVMYWYQQKSSQAPKLLFHYYDKDFNNEADTPDNFQSRRPNTSFCFLDIRSPGLGDTAMYLCATSIGPGDEQYFGPGTRLTVT.

The V and J genes are TRBV14 and TRBJ2-3, with 7 positions matching TRBD1. V lost 3 bases, J lost 0 bases, and 6 bases stayed unmatched. CDR3 length equals 16 residues. Germline V gene lookup returns CDR1 SGHDN and CDR2 FVKESK. Written as DNA, the CDR3 is TGTGCCAGCAGCCACCGGGACAGCCCTAGCACAGATACGCAGTATTTT. Residues: CASSHRDSPSTDTQYF.

The V and J genes are TRBV11-2 and TRBJ2-1, with D unresolved. CDR1 SGHAT and CDR2 FQNNGV come from the germline V gene. V was shortened by 5 bases and J by 0 bases, with 11 bases between the two germline ends. The CDR3 contains 15 residues. The CDR3 nucleotides are TGTGCCAGCAGCCCTGTTACGGGCTCCTACAATGAGCAGTTCTTC. It yields the protein CASSPVTGSYNEQFF.

The chain recombines TRBV29-1 with TRBJ1-4; the D gene is possibly TRBD1 (6 bases). Trimming stripped 4 bases from V and 6 bases from J, with 12 bases between. Germline V gene lookup returns CDR1 SQVTM and CDR2 ANQGSEA. This CDR3 has 13 amino acids. The CDR3 bases are TGCAGCGTTGTTAGTTCAGGGGATGAAAAACTGTTTTTT. Its protein product is CSVVSSGDEKLFF.

This clone was counted a few times. The chain couples TRBV9 to TRBJ2-5, with 8 bases aligning to TRBD1. The ends lost 5 bases at V and 1 base at J; junction bases unmatched: 4. This CDR3 contains 14 residues. Germline assignment: CDR1 SGDLS and CDR2 YYNGEE. CDR3 protein: CASSFGTGQETQYF. The CDR3 region has the DNA TGTGCCAGCAGTTTTGGGACAGGCCAAGAGACCCAGTACTTC.

This clone was counted many times. The gene calls are TRBV29-1 and TRBJ1-1, with D tentatively TRBD1 (5 bases). The CDR3 totals 13 residues. Germline CDR1 SQVTM, CDR2 ANQGSEA. With 5 bases removed from V and 0 bases from J, the gap between germline ends came to 10 bases. The CDR3: CSVLQGLNTEAFF. Written as DNA, the CDR3 is TGCAGCGTTCTTCAGGGACTGAACACTGAAGCTTTCTTT.

V usage is TRBV9 and J usage is TRBJ2-7; 7 positions agree with TRBD1. The CDR3 is 19 amino acids. The germline V gene has CDR1 SGDLS and CDR2 YYNGEE. Trimming removed 3 bases from V and 1 base from J; junction bases left unmatched: 19. The CDR3 nucleotides read TGTGCCAGCAGCGCCACGGACAGGTCAACTCCCGCCCCTTCCTACGAGCAGTACTTC. This sequence encodes CASSATDRSTPAPSYEQYF.

This clone came up a few times. The V gene is TRBV11-2, the J gene TRBJ2-5; 7 bases line up with TRBD2. CDR3 length: 14 residues. The V gene's germline CDR1 is SGHAT and CDR2 FQNNGV. V trimming: 2 bases; J trimming: 3 bases; junction bases outside the gene matches: 3. The DNA of the CDR3 is TGTGCCAGCAGCTTATTCGCGGGGGAAGAGACCCAGTACTTC. It yields the protein CASSLFAGEETQYF.

The chain is built from TRBV4-2 and TRBJ2-7; 8 positions agree with TRBD2. The CDR3 has 14 amino acids. J was trimmed by 3 bases and V by 4 bases; bases with no gene match: 5. In germline, CDR1 is LGHNA, CDR2 YNFKEQ. The CDR3 DNA reads TGTGCCAGCAGCCCGGGACTAGGAAACTACGAGCAGTACTTC. This encodes CASSPGLGNYEQYF.

This clone occurred a few times. V usage is TRBV9 and J usage is TRBJ2-5, with D uncertain. Germline CDR1 reads SGDLS; CDR2 reads YYNGEE. CDR3 length equals 14 residues. V lost 0 bases and J 3 bases, leaving 9 bases between the germline ends. CDR3 loop: CASSVGIAEETQYF. The CDR3 DNA reads as TGTGCCAGCAGCGTAGGAATCGCGGAAGAGACCCAGTACTTC.

The rearrangement links TRBV20-1 to TRBJ2-7; perhaps TRBD2 as D (6 bases). This CDR3 spans 11 amino acids. Germline CDR1 DFQATT, CDR2 SNEGSKA (reference sequence). Trimming shortened V by 6 bases and J by 2 bases, and 8 bases separated the two germline ends. DNA for the CDR3: TGCAGTGCAAAGCGGGCCTACGAGCAGTACTTC. Protein product: CSAKRAYEQYF.

The gene calls are TRBV19 and TRBJ2-3; 8 bases match TRBD1. Germline V gene lookup returns CDR1 LNHDA and CDR2 SQIVND (reference sequence). V lost 9 bases and J lost 6; bases outside the gene matches: 8. CDR3 size: 13 residues. The CDR3 spells CASATDRADTQYF. In nucleotides, the CDR3 is TGTGCCAGCGCGACGGACAGGGCTGATACGCAGTATTTT.